A single sample gave rise to the 15 T cell receptor beta chains below, sequenced in a study of blood T cell repertoires in COVID-19. This table comes from immunoSEQ multiplex PCR, and its TCRdb copy is limited to in-frame clones, with some not included. The repertoire holds 120,000 to 150,000 clones, with 80% to 90% as singletons. The sequencing input was peripheral blood. These receptors were obtained from a woman aged 55-69 years with COVID-19, enrolled during active disease.

This chain connects TRBV4-2 to TRBJ2-2; a weak D match, TRBD2 (6 bases). The CDR3 has 17 amino acids. V gave up 1 base and J gave up 3 bases, with 15 bases separating them. Germline lookup yields CDR1 LGHNA and CDR2 YNFKEQ. Here the CDR3 reads CASSQGGAGLDTGELFF. The CDR3 nucleotides are TGTGCCAGCAGCCAAGGGGGAGCGGGCCTAGACACCGGGGAGCTGTTTTTT.

J is TRBJ2-5 and V is TRBV5-6, with D tentatively TRBD2 (6 bases). Germline CDR1 SGHDT, CDR2 YYEEEE. V was shortened by 0 bases and J by 5 bases, with 23 bases between the two germline ends. The CDR3 runs to 18 residues. The CDR3 nucleotides read TGTGCCAGCAGCTTGGATCTTGGTACTAGCCTCTCGGGGGAGACCCAGTACTTC. Translating it yields CASSLDLGTSLSGETQYF.

This clone was counted only a few times. The rearrangement links TRBV7-2 to TRBJ1-2; weak D call: TRBD1 (6 bases). V was clipped by 8 bases and J by 6 bases, with 22 bases between them. CDR3 length: 15 amino acids. Germline V CDR1 and CDR2: SGHTA, FQGNSA. The CDR3 is CASGTMNEKANGYTF. The CDR3 DNA follows: TGTGCCAGCGGGACAATGAACGAGAAGGCCAATGGCTACACCTTC.

The chain has TRBV7-9 and TRBJ2-3; D might be TRBD2 (6 bases). Deletions cut 0 bases from V and 0 bases from J, with 10 bases between. This CDR3 contains 16 residues. The germline V gene encodes CDR1 SEHNR and CDR2 FQNEAQ (reference sequence). The CDR3 reads CASSLARDFSTDTQYF. The CDR3 DNA reads as TGTGCCAGCAGCTTAGCCCGGGACTTCAGCACAGATACGCAGTATTTT.

The chain combines TRBV6-5 with TRBJ1-2; D is undetermined. The CDR3 totals 14 residues. Germline-derived CDR1 and CDR2 are MNHEY and SVGAGI. Between the trimmed V and J ends, which lost 0 bases and 7 bases, there was a span of 12 bases. The CDR3: CASSYSIEAGGYTF. DNA of the CDR3: TGTGCCAGCAGTTACTCGATAGAGGCGGGTGGCTACACCTTC.

The rearrangement uses TRBV9 and TRBJ2-7, with 10 bases fitting TRBD1. CDR1 is SGDLS, CDR2 YYNGEE, per germline. V trimming: 6 bases; J trimming: 7 bases; junction bases outside the gene matches: 16. CDR3 size: 16 residues. This chain's CDR3 is CASTKKQTGGFREQYF. In DNA, the CDR3 is TGTGCCAGCACCAAAAAACAGACAGGGGGCTTTAGGGAGCAGTACTTC.

In the case of this clone: This sample also contains other DNA sequences that code for the same CDR3. The V call is TRBV29-1, the J call TRBJ1-1; possibly TRBD1 for D (5 bases). The CDR3 runs 13 residues. The germline V gene has CDR1 SQVTM and CDR2 ANQGSEA. V was shortened by 3 bases and J by 1 base, with 9 bases between the two germline ends. The CDR3 DNA sequence: TGCAGCGTTGATTCCAGGGCGAACACTGAAGCTTTCTTT. Protein: CSVDSRANTEAFF.

The chain is built from TRBV6-6 and TRBJ1-1, with 8 bases matching TRBD1. Germline assignment: CDR1 MNHNY and CDR2 SVGAGI (reference sequence). This CDR3 has 14 amino acids. V dropped 7 bases and J dropped 1; count of bases not matched to a gene: 5. The CDR3 DNA follows: TGTGCCAGCAAGTTACAGGGGGGGAACACTGAAGCTTTCTTT. It codes for CASKLQGGNTEAFF.

The chain has TRBV5-6 and TRBJ1-3, with TRBD1 identical over 8 bases. J gave up 1 base and V 3 bases, and 3 bases lay outside the gene matches. The germline CDR1 and CDR2 sequences are SGHDT and YYEEEE. This CDR3 spans 15 amino acids. The CDR3 region has the DNA TGTGCCAGCAGCTGGGGGACAGGATCTGGAAACACCATATATTTT. Amino acid sequence: CASSWGTGSGNTIYF.

The chain uses TRBV14 and TRBJ1-2; no clear D gene. V was pared by 0 bases and J by 3 bases, with 11 bases between. This CDR3 has 15 amino acids. Germline lookup yields CDR1 SGHDN and CDR2 FVKESK. The CDR3: CASSQDLAGHYGYTF. The DNA for the CDR3 is TGTGCCAGCAGCCAAGATCTCGCAGGCCACTATGGCTACACCTTC.

There are a few counts of this clone. The V gene is TRBV11-2, the J gene TRBJ2-7; D gene uncertain. V was clipped by 3 bases and J by 1 base, with 16 bases between them. The CDR3 extends over 16 amino acids. CDR1 is SGHAT and CDR2 is FQNNGV in the germline V gene. The CDR3, as DNA: TGTGCCAGCAGCTTGGAAACACTGATCGGGTCCTACGAGCAGTACTTC. It specifies CASSLETLIGSYEQYF.

The rearrangement links TRBV9 to TRBJ2-1; weak D call: TRBD1 (6 bases). This CDR3 contains 12 residues. The V end was cut by 8 bases, the J end by 3 bases, with 9 bases between. Germline V lookup: CDR1 SGDLS, CDR2 YYNGEE. This CDR3 is CASSGDYNEQFF. The CDR3 DNA reads as TGTGCCAGTTCAGGGGACTACAATGAGCAGTTCTTC.

This chain connects TRBV10-3 to TRBJ2-3, with 13 positions matching TRBD2. With 3 bases clipped from V and 5 bases from J, the junction kept 8 bases outside the gene matches. This CDR3 spans 17 amino acids. CDR1 and CDR2 from the germline V gene are ENHRY and SYGVKD. The CDR3 loop is CAISDLTSGGAQDTQYF. The DNA for the CDR3 is TGTGCCATCAGTGATTTAACTAGCGGGGGGGCCCAAGATACGCAGTATTTT.

This clone was detected only a few times. The chain has TRBV19 and TRBJ1-5; tentatively, D is TRBD1 (6 bases). Germline V gene data show CDR1 as LNHDA and CDR2 as SQIVND (reference sequence). The CDR3 is 17 residues long. With 3 bases removed from V and 1 base from J, the gap between germline ends came to 16 bases. The CDR3 is CASSMRGGGLSNQPQHF. CDR3 sequence (DNA): TGTGCCAGTAGTATGAGAGGGGGGGGCTTGAGCAATCAGCCCCAGCATTTT.

The V call is TRBV5-6, the J call TRBJ1-1, with D tentatively TRBD1 (5 bases). Germline lookup yields CDR1 SGHDT and CDR2 YYEEEE. With 3 bases removed from V and 6 bases from J, the gap between germline ends came to 18 bases. CDR3 length: 15 amino acids. The CDR3 loop reads CASSWTGGRGSEAFF. The CDR3, as DNA: TGTGCCAGCAGCTGGACCGGGGGACGGGGCTCTGAAGCTTTCTTT. The complete variable domain, with remaining parts taken from reference TRBV5-6 and TRBJ1-1, reads DAGVTQSPTHLIKTRGQQVTLRCSPKSGHDTVSWYQQALGQGPQFIFQYYEEEERQRGNFPDRFSGHQFPNYSSELNVNALLLGDSALYLCASSWTGGRGSEAFFGQGTRLTVV.